The next 5 T cell receptor beta chains were all read from a single sample in a study of radiotherapy plus CTLA-4 blockade in lung cancer. TCRdb's table, derived via immunoSEQ multiplex PCR, lists solely in-frame clones and lacks some. The table has approximately 94,000 clones, roughly 85% seen once. Sequencing was performed on peripheral blood, taken from a patient treated with radiotherapy plus ipilimumab. The source of these receptors is a human donor with non-small cell lung cancer that progressed on radiotherapy plus ipilimumab.

This rearrangement joins TRBV10-2 to TRBJ1-5; D is undetermined. Trimming removed 6 bases from V and 0 bases from J, with 12 bases in between. CDR3 size: 15 residues. In germline, CDR1 is WSHSY, CDR2 SAAADI. In DNA form, the CDR3 reads TGCGCCAGCAGCCTGGAGAAGTATAGCAATCAGCCCCAGCATTTT. Its protein product is CASSLEKYSNQPQHF.

The rearrangement joins TRBV7-8 to TRBJ2-7, with 7 bases fitting TRBD1. The length of the CDR3 is 13 residues. Germline CDR1 is SGHVS and CDR2 is FQNEAQ. Trimming removed 5 bases from V and 4 bases from J; junction bases left unmatched: 5. CDR3 sequence: CASSPGTEYEQYV. The CDR3 DNA is TGTGCCAGCAGCCCAGGGACAGAGTACGAGCAGTACGTC.

The chain recombines TRBV11-2 with TRBJ2-7; D gene uncertain. The V gene lost 1 base and the J gene lost 6 bases, with 10 bases spanning the gap. Germline CDR1 and CDR2: SGHAT and FQNNGV. This CDR3 contains 13 residues. CDR3 in DNA: TGTGCCAGCAGCTTAGCCCTAGATGTCGAGCAGTACGTC. Amino acids: CASSLALDVEQYV.

The chain links TRBV5-1 to TRBJ2-1, with 7 bases matching TRBD1. Germline V gene lookup returns CDR1 SGHRS and CDR2 YFSETQ. With 6 bases clipped from V and 0 bases from J, the junction kept 6 bases outside the gene matches. The CDR3 covers 15 residues. The CDR3 loop reads CASTLRQGSYNEQFF. In nucleotides, the CDR3 is TGCGCCAGCACCCTAAGACAGGGCTCCTACAATGAGCAGTTCTTC.

The gene calls are TRBV7-9 and TRBJ1-2; D unresolved. V was cut by 2 bases and J by 8 bases, with 6 bases left in between. CDR1 and CDR2 from the germline V gene are SEHNR and FQNEAQ (reference sequence). The CDR3 is made up of 11 amino acids. CDR3 amino acids: CASSLNQGYTF. The CDR3 coding sequence is TGTGCCAGCAGCTTAAACCAGGGCTACACCTTC.